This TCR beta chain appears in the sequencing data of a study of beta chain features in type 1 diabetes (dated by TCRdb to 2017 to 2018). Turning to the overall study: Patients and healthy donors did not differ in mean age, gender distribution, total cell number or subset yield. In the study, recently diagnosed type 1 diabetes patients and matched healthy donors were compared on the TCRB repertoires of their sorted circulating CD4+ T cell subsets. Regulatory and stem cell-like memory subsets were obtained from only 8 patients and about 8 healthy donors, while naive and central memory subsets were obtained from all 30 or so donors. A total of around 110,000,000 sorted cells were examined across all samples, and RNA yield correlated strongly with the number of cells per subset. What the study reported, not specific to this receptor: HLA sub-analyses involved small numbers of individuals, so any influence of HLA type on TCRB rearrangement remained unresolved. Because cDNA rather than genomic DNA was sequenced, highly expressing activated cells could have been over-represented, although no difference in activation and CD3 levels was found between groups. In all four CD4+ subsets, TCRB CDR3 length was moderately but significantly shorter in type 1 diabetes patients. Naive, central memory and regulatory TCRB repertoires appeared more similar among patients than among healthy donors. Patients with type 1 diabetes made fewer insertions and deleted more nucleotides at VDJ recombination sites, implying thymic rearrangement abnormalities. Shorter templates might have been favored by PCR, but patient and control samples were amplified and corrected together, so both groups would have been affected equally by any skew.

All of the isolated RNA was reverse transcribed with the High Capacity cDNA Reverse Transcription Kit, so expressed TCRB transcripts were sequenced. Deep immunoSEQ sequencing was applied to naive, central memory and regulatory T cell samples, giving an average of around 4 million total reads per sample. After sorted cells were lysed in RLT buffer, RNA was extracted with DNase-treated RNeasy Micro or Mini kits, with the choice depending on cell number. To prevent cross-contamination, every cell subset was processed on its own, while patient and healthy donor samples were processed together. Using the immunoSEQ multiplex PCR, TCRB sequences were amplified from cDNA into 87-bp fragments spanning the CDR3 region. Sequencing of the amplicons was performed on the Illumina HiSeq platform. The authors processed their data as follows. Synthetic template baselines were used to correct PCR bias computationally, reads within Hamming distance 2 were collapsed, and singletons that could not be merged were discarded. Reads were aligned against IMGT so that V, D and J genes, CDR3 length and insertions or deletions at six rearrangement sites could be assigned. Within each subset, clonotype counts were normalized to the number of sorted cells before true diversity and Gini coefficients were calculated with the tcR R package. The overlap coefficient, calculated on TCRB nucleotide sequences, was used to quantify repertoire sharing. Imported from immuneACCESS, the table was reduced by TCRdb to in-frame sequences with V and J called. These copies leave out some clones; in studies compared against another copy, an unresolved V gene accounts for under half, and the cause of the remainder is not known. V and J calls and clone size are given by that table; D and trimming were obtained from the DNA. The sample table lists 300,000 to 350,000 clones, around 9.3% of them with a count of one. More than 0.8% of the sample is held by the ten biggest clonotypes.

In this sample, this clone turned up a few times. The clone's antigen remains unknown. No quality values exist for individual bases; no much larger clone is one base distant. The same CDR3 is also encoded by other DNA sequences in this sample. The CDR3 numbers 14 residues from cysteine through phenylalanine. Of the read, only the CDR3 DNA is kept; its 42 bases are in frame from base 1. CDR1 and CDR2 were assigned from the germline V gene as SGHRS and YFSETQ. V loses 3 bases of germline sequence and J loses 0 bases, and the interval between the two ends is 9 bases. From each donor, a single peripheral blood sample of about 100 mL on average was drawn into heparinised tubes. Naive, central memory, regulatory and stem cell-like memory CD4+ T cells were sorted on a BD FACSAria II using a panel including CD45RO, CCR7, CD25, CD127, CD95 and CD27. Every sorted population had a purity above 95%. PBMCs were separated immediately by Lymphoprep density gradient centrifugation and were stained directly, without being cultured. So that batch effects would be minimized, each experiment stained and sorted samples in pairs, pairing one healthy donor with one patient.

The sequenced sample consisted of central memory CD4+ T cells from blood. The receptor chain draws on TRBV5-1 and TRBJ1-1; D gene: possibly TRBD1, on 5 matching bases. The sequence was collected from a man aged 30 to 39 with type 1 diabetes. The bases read TGCGCCAGCAGCTCCGGGACCCTGAACACTGAAGCTTTCTTT. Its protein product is CASSSGTLNTEAFF. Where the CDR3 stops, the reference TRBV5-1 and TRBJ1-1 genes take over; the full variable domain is KAGVTQTPRYLIKTRGQQVTLSCSPISGHRSVSWYQQTPGQGLQFLFEYFSETQRNKGNFPGRFSGRQFSNSRSEMNVSTLELGDSALYLCASSSGTLNTEAFFGQGTRLTVV.